This T cell receptor (beta chain) came from a study of Ad26.COV2.S vaccination and SARS-CoV-2 variants. Overall study: Intramuscular Ad26.COV2.S doses were given once or twice, 56 days apart. Whole-study results and caveats: Similar non-spike TCR breadth was seen in vaccine and placebo recipients. Recipients given vaccine exceeded placebo recipients in spike-specific TCR breadth.

CDR3 length: 15 residues. Trimming took 7 bases from V and 3 from J; bases not matched to a gene: 6. From germline, CDR1 is MNHEY and CDR2 SVGEGT. The treatment denotes: about 20 received Ad26.COV2.S at low or high dose, single or two shots; about 5 received placebo; per-sample allocation not given. Sampling was done on day 63 after the first vaccine or placebo injection. It was an adult aged 18-55 years in Boston who was the donor. About this clone itself: Its antigen is currently unknown.

The table came from immunoSEQ multiplex PCR; TCRdb's copy has only in-frame clones and leaves some out. The sample yields hundreds of thousands of clones, 75% to 95% seen once. This TCR derives from a person aged 18-65 years who received the Ad26.COV2.S COVID-19 vaccine or a placebo. The J gene is TRBJ2-2, the V gene TRBV6-2 or TRBV6-3; 9 nucleotides align to TRBD1. The sequences come from peripheral blood, collected in a trial of Ad26.COV2.S vaccine versus placebo. The CDR3 is CASTPRTGDTGELFF. The CDR3 nucleotides read TGTGCCAGCACCCCGAGGACAGGGGACACCGGGGAGCTGTTTTTT.